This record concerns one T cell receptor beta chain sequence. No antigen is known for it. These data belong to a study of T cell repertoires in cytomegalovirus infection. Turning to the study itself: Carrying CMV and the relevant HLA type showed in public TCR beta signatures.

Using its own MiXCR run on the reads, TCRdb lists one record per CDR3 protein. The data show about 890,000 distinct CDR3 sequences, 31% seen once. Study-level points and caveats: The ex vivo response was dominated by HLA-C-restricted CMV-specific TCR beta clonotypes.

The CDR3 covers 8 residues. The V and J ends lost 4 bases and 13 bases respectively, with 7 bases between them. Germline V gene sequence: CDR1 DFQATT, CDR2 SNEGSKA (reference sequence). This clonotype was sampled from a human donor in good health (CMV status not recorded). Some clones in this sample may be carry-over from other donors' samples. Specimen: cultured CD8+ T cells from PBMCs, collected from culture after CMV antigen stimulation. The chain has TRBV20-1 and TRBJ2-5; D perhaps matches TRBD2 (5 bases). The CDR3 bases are TGCAGTGCTACTAGCACGTACTTC. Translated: CSATSTYF.